This T cell receptor (beta chain) was sequenced for a study of T cell repertoires in cytomegalovirus infection. Study summary: CMV epitopes that were recently identified and HLA-C-restricted were used alongside well-studied HLA-B-restricted ones. CMV infection together with matching HLA type was indicated by public TCR beta signatures.

Each CDR3 protein is one row after TCRdb ran MiXCR on the reads. The table lists roughly 500,000 distinct CDR3 sequences, 25% to 35% of them singletons. Of note for this clonotype: What it binds is unknown.

The CDR3 contains 16 residues. From germline, CDR1 is SEHNR and CDR2 FQNEAQ (reference sequence). J lost 4 bases, V lost 4 bases, and 6 bases had no gene match. Sequencing used cultured PBMCs, obtained from culture after CMV antigen stimulation. The TCR comes from a human donor in good health (CMV status not recorded). Some clones in this sample may be carry-over from other donors' samples. The V call is TRBV7-9, the J call TRBJ2-5, with TRBD2 identical over 13 bases. The CDR3 sequence: CASSSTGTSGTETQYF. The CDR3 DNA follows: TGTGCCAGCAGCTCTACCGGGACTAGCGGGACAGAGACCCAGTACTTC.